This record looks at one T cell receptor (beta chain) sequence and its context. Germline values: CDR1 SGHRS, CDR2 YFSETQ. Germline trimming cut 1 base from V and 0 bases from J; bases unmatched to any gene: 8. CDR3 length: 17 amino acids. Assay used: immunoSEQ multiplex PCR; TCRdb lists only in-frame clones, some missing. The table has roughly 76,000 clones, around four fifths seen once. This sample stems from a study of OX40 agonist ivuxolimab in advanced cancers. This clonotype was obtained from an adult with an advanced solid tumor such as melanoma, head and neck, liver or kidney cancer. The J gene is TRBJ2-3, the V gene TRBV5-1; 7 nucleotides line up with TRBD2. The input for sequencing was CD4+ or CD8+ T cells sorted from blood, taken in a trial of the OX40 agonist ivuxolimab. CDR3 loop: CASSLTPSGASTDTQYF. DNA of the CDR3: TGCGCCAGCAGCTTGACCCCTAGCGGCGCTAGCACAGATACGCAGTATTTT.